Each of the 16 T cell receptor beta chains below was sequenced from the same sample in a study of T cell responses to AZD1222 COVID-19 vaccine. The method was immunoSEQ multiplex PCR; TCRdb's version includes in-frame clones alone and lacks a portion of them. The sample contains about 110,000 clones, about 89% of which appear only once. The specimen comprised peripheral blood, sampled on day 0 of AZD1222 vaccination. The receptors derive from an adult in good health.

The CDR3 DNA follows: TGCGCCAGCAGCTTAATGACAGGGGGCACAGAGACCCAGTACTTC. This translates into CASSLMTGGTETQYF. V is TRBV5-1 and J is TRBJ2-5, with 10 bases matching TRBD1. Germline-derived CDR1 and CDR2 are SGHRS and YFSETQ. The V and J ends lost 2 bases and 4 bases, in that order; junction bases with no gene match: 5. The CDR3 contains 15 residues.

The genes are TRBV18 and TRBJ1-5; D unclear. Germline-derived CDR1 and CDR2 are KGHSH and LQKENI. CDR3 size: 13 residues. V lost 2 bases and J lost 4, with 6 bases in between. CDR3 DNA sequence: TGTGCCAGCTCACCAGCCCGAAATCAGCCCCAGCATTTT. It specifies CASSPARNQPQHF.

V is TRBV7-6 and J is TRBJ1-5, with 8 bases matching TRBD1. CDR3 length: 17 amino acids. The J segment lost 0 bases and the V segment lost 6 bases, leaving 10 bases of the junction unmatched. In germline, CDR1 is SGHVS, CDR2 FNYEAQ. The CDR3 DNA follows: TGTGCCAGCAGGCCCGGACAGGGAATTTATAGCAATCAGCCCCAGCATTTT. Amino acid sequence: CASRPGQGIYSNQPQHF.

A single count supports this clone. The rearrangement joins TRBV19 to TRBJ1-5; D remains ambiguous. V was clipped by 1 base and J by 6 bases, with 4 bases between them. Germline V gives CDR1 LNHDA, CDR2 SQIVND (reference sequence). CDR3 length equals 12 residues. CDR3 in amino acids: CASSIAGQPQHF. The CDR3 nucleotides read TGTGCCAGTAGTATAGCCGGTCAGCCCCAGCATTTT.

This chain links TRBV18 with TRBJ1-3; D unresolved. The V gene lost 0 bases and the J gene lost 4 bases, with 10 bases spanning the gap. Germline values: CDR1 KGHSH, CDR2 LQKENI. The CDR3 extends over 15 amino acids. The CDR3 is CASSPPSVQGNTIYF. CDR3 in DNA: TGTGCCAGCTCACCACCGAGCGTACAGGGAAACACCATATATTTT.

The J gene is TRBJ1-1, the V gene TRBV11-1; no firm D call. The CDR3 consists of 14 residues. Trimming stripped 5 bases from V and 0 bases from J, with 10 bases between. CDR1 SGHAT and CDR2 FQDESV come from the germline V gene (reference sequence). CDR3 DNA: TGTGCCAGCAGCGTGGCGTTCATGAACACTGAAGCTTTCTTT. It codes for CASSVAFMNTEAFF.

The chain has TRBV29-1 and TRBJ2-5; D possibly corresponds to TRBD1 (5 bases). The CDR3 sequence is 15 residues long. V was cut by 4 bases and J by 0 bases, with 15 bases left in between. CDR1 SQVTM and CDR2 ANQGSEA come from the germline V gene. The chain's CDR3 is CSVGQYGIHQETQYF. The CDR3 DNA sequence: TGCAGCGTTGGACAGTACGGTATACACCAAGAGACCCAGTACTTC.

This clone was observed a few times. This rearrangement joins TRBV6-5 to TRBJ1-3; D is perhaps TRBD1 (5 bases). Germline loops: CDR1 MNHEY, CDR2 SVGAGI. The ends were cut back, 6 bases at V and 4 bases at J, with 10 bases in the middle. This CDR3 region has 13 residues. The CDR3 DNA is TGTGCCAGCAGACCTGGGGCGGGAAACACCATATATTTT. Protein product: CASRPGAGNTIYF.

The chain combines TRBV5-4 with TRBJ2-2; 10 positions agree with TRBD2. Germline V lookup: CDR1 SGHNT, CDR2 YYREEE (reference sequence). There are 17 residues in the CDR3. V was pared by 4 bases and J by 6 bases, with 12 bases of the junction left unmatched. CDR3 sequence: CASSVQTSGLSAGELFF. In nucleotides, the CDR3 is TGTGCCAGCAGCGTCCAGACTAGCGGGCTCTCCGCCGGGGAGCTGTTTTTT.

This chain uses TRBV28 with TRBJ2-5, with 12 bases aligning to TRBD2. This CDR3 has 15 amino acids. J was trimmed by 1 base and V by 5 bases; bases with no gene match: 2. Germline V gene sequence: CDR1 MDHEN, CDR2 SYDVKM. The CDR3 spells CASSRTSGIQETQYF. The CDR3 DNA follows: TGTGCCAGCAGTCGGACTAGCGGGATCCAAGAGACCCAGTACTTC.

The chain couples TRBV28 to TRBJ1-4; no clear D gene. CDR3 length: 13 residues. Trimming cost V 2 bases and J 8 bases, with 9 bases left between them. Germline CDR1 reads MDHEN; CDR2 reads SYDVKM. In DNA form, the CDR3 reads TGTGCCAGCAGTTTACTCCCGAAGGAAAAACTGTTTTTT. Translated: CASSLLPKEKLFF.

The genes are TRBV28 and TRBJ1-5, with D hard to call. The germline V gene has CDR1 MDHEN and CDR2 SYDVKM. The CDR3 has 16 amino acids. The V and J ends lost 3 bases and 1 base respectively, with 13 bases between them. The CDR3 coding sequence is TGTGCCAGCAGTTTTCTAACAGAAGCAAGCAATCAGCCCCAGCATTTT. As protein: CASSFLTEASNQPQHF.

The chain carries TRBV9 and TRBJ2-7; tentative D call: TRBD2 (6 bases). Germline V gene sequence: CDR1 SGDLS, CDR2 YYNGEE. The CDR3 is made up of 14 amino acids. With 4 bases removed from V and 7 bases from J, the gap between germline ends came to 18 bases. CDR3 DNA: TGTGCCAGCAGCACGCAGACTGGGGGACTTGAGCAGTACTTC. This codes for CASSTQTGGLEQYF.

The genes are TRBV5-1 and TRBJ2-2; D is unresolved. CDR1 SGHRS and CDR2 YFSETQ come from the germline V gene. This CDR3 region has 13 residues. V was cut by 4 bases and J by 5 bases, with 9 bases left in between. The CDR3 loop is CASSPAETGELFF. DNA of the CDR3: TGCGCCAGCAGCCCAGCCGAAACCGGGGAGCTGTTTTTT.

The chain recombines TRBV6-5 with TRBJ1-5; maybe TRBD1 (6 bases). The germline V and J ends were trimmed by 6 bases and 0 bases, with 12 bases remaining between them. Germline V gene lookup returns CDR1 MNHEY and CDR2 SVGAGI. The CDR3 consists of 15 residues. CDR3 region: CASRGGGGSNQPQHF. CDR3 DNA sequence: TGTGCCAGCAGGGGGGGAGGGGGTAGCAATCAGCCCCAGCATTTT.

The genes are TRBV12-5 and TRBJ1-2; D gene unclear. This CDR3 is 17 amino acids long. V shed 2 bases and J shed 7 bases, with 23 bases lying between them. Germline CDR1 LGHNT, CDR2 FRNRAP. The CDR3 bases are TGTGCTAGTGGTTTGTACCTCTGGACGCTTGGATTTTTTGGCTACACCTTC. Its protein product is CASGLYLWTLGFFGYTF.